This TCR beta chain was sequenced in a study of a mutant IDH1 vaccine in newly diagnosed glioma. The wider study: Vaccines began 4-6 weeks after radiotherapy alone, or with temozolomide cycles. Receipt of radiotherapy, temozolomide, or both preceded the study, and most received both. The study's findings and limits: Alterations occurring in top peripheral T cell clonotypes seemed unrelated to pseudoprogression.

Stated time point: week 5, during vaccination. Vaccine doses each comprised 300 ug of mutant IDH1 20-mer peptide, with topical imiquimod. This table comes from immunoSEQ multiplex PCR, and its TCRdb copy is limited to in-frame clones, with some not included. The sample has fewer than 70,000 clones; about 90% are singletons. Worth noting for this clone: The antigen is not known.

Trimming cost V 2 bases and J 2 bases; bases outside gene matches: 1. The CDR3 length is 15 residues. CDR1 and CDR2 from the germline V gene are MNHEY and SVGAGI. The chain has TRBV6-5 and TRBJ2-1, with 9 bases aligning to TRBD2. The receptor was derived from a middle-aged woman with glioma. The sample consisted of PBMCs, taken from a glioma patient whose treatment included an IDH1 peptide vaccine. The CDR3 DNA reads as TGTGCCAGCAGTTACGCGGGGGGGCCCTACAATGAGCAGTTCTTC. Amino acid sequence: CASSYAGGPYNEQFF.